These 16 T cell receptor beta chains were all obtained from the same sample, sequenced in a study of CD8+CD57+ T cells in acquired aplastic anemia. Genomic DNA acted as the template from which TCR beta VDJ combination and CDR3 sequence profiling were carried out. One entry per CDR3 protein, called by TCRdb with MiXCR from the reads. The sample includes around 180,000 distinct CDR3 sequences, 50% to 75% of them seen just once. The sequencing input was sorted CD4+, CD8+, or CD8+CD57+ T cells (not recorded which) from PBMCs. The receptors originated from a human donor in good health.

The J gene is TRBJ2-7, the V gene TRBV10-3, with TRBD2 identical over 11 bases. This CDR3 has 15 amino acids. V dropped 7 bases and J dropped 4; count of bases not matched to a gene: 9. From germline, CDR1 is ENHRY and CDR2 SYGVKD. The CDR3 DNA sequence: TGTGCCATCATCCGACTAGCGGGGCCCATATACGAGCAGTACTTC. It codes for CAIIRLAGPIYEQYF.

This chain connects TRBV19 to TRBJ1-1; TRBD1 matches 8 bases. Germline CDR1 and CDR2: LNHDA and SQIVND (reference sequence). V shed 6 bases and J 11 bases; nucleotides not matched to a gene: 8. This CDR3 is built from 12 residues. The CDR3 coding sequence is TGTGCCAGTAGCTCTGGACAGGGACCCGCTTTCTTT. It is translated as CASSSGQGPAFF.

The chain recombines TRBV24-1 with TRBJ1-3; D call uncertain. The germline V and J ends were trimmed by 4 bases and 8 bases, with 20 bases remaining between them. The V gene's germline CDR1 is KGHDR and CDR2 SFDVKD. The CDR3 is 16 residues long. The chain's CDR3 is CATSEGKGLFADTIYF. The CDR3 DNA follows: TGTGCCACCAGTGAGGGGAAAGGGCTGTTCGCGGACACCATATATTTT.

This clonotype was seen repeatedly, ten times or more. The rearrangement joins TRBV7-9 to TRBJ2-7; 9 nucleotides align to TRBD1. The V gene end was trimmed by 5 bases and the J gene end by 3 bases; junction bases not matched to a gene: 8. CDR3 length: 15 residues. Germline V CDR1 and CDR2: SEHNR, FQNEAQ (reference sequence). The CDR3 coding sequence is TGTGCCAGCAGCGTCACCCGGGACAGGGACTACGAGCAGTACTTC. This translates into CASSVTRDRDYEQYF. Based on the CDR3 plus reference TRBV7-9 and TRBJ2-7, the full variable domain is DTGVSQNPRHKITKRGQNVTFRCDPISEHNRLYWYRQTLGQGPEFLTYFQNEAQLEKSRLLSDRFSAERPKGSFSTLEIQRTEQGDSAMYLCASSVTRDRDYEQYFGPGTRLTVT.

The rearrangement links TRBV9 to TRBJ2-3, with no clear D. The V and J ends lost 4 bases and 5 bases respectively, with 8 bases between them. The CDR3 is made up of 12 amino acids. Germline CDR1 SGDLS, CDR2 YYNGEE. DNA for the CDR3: TGTGCCAGCAGCCTAGGGTTAGATACGCAGTATTTT. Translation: CASSLGLDTQYF.

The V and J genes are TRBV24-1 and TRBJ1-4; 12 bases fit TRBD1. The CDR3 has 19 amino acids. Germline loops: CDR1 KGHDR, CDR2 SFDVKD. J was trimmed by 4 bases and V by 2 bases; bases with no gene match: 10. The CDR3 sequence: CATSDSPPGTGGLNEKLFF. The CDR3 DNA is TGTGCCACCAGTGATTCTCCCCCCGGGACAGGGGGCCTTAATGAAAAACTGTTTTTT.

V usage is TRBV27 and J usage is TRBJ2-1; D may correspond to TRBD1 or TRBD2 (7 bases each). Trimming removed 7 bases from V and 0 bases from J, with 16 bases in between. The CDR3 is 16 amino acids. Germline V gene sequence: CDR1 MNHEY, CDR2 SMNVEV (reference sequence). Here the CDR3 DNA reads TGTGCCAGCAAAGAAGGGAGGGGGCTCTCCTACAATGAGCAGTTCTTC. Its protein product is CASKEGRGLSYNEQFF.

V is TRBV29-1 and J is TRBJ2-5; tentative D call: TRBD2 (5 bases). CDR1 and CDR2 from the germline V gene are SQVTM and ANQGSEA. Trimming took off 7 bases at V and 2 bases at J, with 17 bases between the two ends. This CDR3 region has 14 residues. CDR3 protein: CSAIGSAPQETQYF. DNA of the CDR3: TGCAGCGCCATAGGGAGCGCACCGCAAGAGACCCAGTACTTC.

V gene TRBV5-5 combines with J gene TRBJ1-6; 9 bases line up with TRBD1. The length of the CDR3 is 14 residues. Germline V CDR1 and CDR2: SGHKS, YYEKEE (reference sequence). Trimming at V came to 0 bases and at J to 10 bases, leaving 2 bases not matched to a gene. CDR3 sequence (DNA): TGTGCCAGCAGCTTGGGGGACAGGGCCTCACCCCTCCACTTT. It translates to CASSLGDRASPLHF.

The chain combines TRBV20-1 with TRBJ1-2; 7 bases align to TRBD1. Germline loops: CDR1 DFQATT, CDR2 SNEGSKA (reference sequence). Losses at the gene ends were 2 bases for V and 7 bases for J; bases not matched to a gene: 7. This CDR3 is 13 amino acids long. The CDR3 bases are TGCAGTGCTAGAACGACAGGGATTGGTGGCTACACCTTC. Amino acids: CSARTTGIGGYTF.

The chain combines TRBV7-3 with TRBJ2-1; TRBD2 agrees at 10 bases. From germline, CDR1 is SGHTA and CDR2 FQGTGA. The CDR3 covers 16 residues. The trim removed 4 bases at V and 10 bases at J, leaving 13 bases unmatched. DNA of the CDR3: TGTGCCAGCAGCTCCCTAGCGGGGGAGCCCATCGCCGAGCAGTTCTTC. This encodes CASSSLAGEPIAEQFF.

The CDR3 is CASSSQGNADTQYF. In DNA form, the CDR3 reads TGTGCCAGCAGCTCCCAGGGTAACGCAGATACGCAGTATTTT. The V gene is TRBV7-8, the J gene TRBJ2-3; possibly TRBD1 for D (5 bases). This CDR3 contains 14 residues. V was trimmed by 4 bases and J by 4 bases, leaving 12 bases between them. Germline values: CDR1 SGHVS, CDR2 FQNEAQ. Combining the CDR3 with reference TRBV7-8 and TRBJ2-3 gives the whole variable domain GAGVSQSPRYKVAKRGQDVALRCDPISGHVSLFWYQQALGQGPEFLTYFQNEAQLDKSGLPSDRFFAERPEGSVSTLKIQRTQQEDSAVYLCASSSQGNADTQYFGPGTRLTVL.

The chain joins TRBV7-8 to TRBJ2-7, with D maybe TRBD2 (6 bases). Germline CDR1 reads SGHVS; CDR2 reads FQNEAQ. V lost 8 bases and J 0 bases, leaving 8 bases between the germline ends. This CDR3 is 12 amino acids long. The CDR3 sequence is CASGDFSYEQYF. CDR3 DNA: TGTGCCAGCGGGGACTTCTCCTACGAGCAGTACTTC.

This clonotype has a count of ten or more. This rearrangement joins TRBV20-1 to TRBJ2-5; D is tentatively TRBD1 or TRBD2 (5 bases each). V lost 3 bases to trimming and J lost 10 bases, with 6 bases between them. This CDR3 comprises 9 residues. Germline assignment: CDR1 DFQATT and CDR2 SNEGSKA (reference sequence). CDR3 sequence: CSARGDQYF. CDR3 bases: TGCAGTGCTAGGGGGGACCAGTACTTC.

CDR3: CASSYDRAGFHGYTF. The CDR3 DNA is TGTGCCAGCAGTTACGATCGAGCAGGGTTTCATGGCTACACCTTC. V and J are TRBV6-1 and TRBJ1-2; weak D call: TRBD1 (5 bases). CDR1 and CDR2 from the germline V gene are MNHNS and SASEGT. V lost 5 bases to trimming and J lost 6 bases, with 19 bases between them. This CDR3 is built from 15 residues.

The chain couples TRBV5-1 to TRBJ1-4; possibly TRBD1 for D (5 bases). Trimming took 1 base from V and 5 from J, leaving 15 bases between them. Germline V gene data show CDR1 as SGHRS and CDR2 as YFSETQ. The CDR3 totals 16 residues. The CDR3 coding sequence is TGCGCCAGCAGCTTGATCGCCAGGGAGCTCAATGAAAAACTGTTTTTT. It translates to CASSLIARELNEKLFF.